This T cell receptor (beta chain) was sequenced in a study of blood T cell repertoires in COVID-19. The CDR3 is 14 residues long. V lost 6 bases and J lost 3; bases outside the gene matches: 5. CDR1 MNHEY and CDR2 SVGAGI come from the germline V gene. The table came from immunoSEQ multiplex PCR; TCRdb's copy has only in-frame clones and leaves some out. The sample has about 82,000 clones, around four fifths seen once. This chain connects TRBV6-5 to TRBJ1-2; 9 nucleotides align to TRBD1. The receptor's source is a man aged 80 or over with active or convalescent COVID-19. The specimen sequenced was peripheral blood. CDR3 bases: TGTGCCAGCAGGGCGGACAGGGGTGACTATGGCTACACCTTC. The encoded protein is CASRADRGDYGYTF.